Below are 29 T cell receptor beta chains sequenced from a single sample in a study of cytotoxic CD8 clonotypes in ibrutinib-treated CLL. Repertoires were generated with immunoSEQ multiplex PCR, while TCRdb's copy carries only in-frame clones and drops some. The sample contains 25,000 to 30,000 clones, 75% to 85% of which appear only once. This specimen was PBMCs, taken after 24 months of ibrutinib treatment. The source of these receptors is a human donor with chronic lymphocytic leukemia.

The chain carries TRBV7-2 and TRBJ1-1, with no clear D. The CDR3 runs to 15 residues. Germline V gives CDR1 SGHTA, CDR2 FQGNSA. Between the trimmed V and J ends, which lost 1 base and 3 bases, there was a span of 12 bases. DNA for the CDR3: TGTGCCAGCAGCTTAGAATACCTGCCAGACACTGAAGCTTTCTTT. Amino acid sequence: CASSLEYLPDTEAFF.

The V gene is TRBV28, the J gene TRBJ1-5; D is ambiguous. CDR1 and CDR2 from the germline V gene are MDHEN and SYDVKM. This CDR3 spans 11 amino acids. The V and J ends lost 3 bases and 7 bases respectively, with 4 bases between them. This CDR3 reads CASSFGQPQHF. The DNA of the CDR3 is TGTGCCAGCAGTTTTGGACAGCCCCAGCATTTT. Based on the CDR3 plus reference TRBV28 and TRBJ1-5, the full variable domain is DVKVTQSSRYLVKRTGEKVFLECVQDMDHENMFWYRQDPGLGLRLIYFSYDVKMKEKGDIPEGYSVSREKKERFSLILESASTNQTSMYLCASSFGQPQHFGDGTRLSIL.

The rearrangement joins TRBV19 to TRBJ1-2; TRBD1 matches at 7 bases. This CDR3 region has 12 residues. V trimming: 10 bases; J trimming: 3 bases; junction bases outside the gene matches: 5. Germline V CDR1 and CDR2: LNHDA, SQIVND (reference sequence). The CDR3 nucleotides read TGTGCCATAGGGGGACAGTACTATGGCTACACCTTC. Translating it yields CAIGGQYYGYTF.

The CDR3 loop is CAISTGDGETQYF. In DNA form, the CDR3 reads TGTGCCATCAGTACAGGGGACGGCGAGACCCAGTACTTC. The rearrangement uses TRBV10-3 and TRBJ2-5; 7 nucleotides line up with TRBD1. This CDR3 spans 13 amino acids. Per germline, CDR1 ENHRY and CDR2 SYGVKD. V shed 5 bases, J shed 5 bases, and the junction held 5 bases outside the gene matches.

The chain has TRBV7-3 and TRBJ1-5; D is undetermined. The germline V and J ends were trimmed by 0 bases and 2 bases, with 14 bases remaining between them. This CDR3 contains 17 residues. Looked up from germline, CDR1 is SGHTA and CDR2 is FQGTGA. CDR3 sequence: CASSLTLSGSGNQPQHF. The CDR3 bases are TGTGCCAGCAGCTTAACGTTGTCGGGCTCGGGCAATCAGCCCCAGCATTTT.

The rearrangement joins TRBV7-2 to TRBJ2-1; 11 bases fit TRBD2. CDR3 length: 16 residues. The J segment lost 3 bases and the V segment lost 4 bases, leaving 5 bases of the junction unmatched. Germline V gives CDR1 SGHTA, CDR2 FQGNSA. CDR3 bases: TGTGCCAGCAGCTCCTTAGCGGGGGGGCTCTACAATGAGCAGTTCTTC. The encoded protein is CASSSLAGGLYNEQFF.

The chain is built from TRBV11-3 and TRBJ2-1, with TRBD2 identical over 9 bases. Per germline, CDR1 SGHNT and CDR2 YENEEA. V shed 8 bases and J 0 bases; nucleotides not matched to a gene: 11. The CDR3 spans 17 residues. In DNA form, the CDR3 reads TGTGCCAGCTCGAGGTGGGCGGGGGGGCCCTCCTACAATGAGCAGTTCTTC. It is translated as CASSRWAGGPSYNEQFF.

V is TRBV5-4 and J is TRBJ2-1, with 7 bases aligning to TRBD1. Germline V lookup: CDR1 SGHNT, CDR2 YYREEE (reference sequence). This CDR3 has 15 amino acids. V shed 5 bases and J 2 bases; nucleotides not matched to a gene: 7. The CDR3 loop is CASSSHRGAYNEQFF. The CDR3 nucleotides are TGTGCCAGCAGTTCGCACAGGGGAGCCTACAATGAGCAGTTCTTC. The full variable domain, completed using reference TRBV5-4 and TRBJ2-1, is ETGVTQSPTHLIKTRGQQVTLRCSSQSGHNTVSWYQQALGQGPQFIFQYYREEENGRGNFPPRFSGLQFPNYSSELNVNALELDDSALYLCASSSHRGAYNEQFFGPGTRLTVL.

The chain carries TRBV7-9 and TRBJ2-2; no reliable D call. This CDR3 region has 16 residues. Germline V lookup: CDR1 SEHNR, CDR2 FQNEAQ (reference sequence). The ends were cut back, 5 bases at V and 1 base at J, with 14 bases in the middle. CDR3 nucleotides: TGTGCCAGCAGCCCAGATGCTAGACGGAACACCGGGGAGCTGTTTTTT. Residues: CASSPDARRNTGELFF.

The CDR3 DNA follows: TGTGCCAGCAGTGGTTCCAGGACAGGCCTAGGGGAAAAACTGTTTTTT. Translated: CASSGSRTGLGEKLFF. The genes are TRBV6-1 and TRBJ1-4; TRBD1 agrees at 7 bases. The germline V gene encodes CDR1 MNHNS and CDR2 SASEGT. The CDR3 covers 16 residues. V shed 4 bases, J shed 8 bases, and the junction held 13 bases outside the gene matches.

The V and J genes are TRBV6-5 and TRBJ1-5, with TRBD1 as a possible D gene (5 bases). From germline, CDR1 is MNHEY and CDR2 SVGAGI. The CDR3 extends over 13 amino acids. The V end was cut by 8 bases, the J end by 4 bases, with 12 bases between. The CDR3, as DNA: TGTGCCAGCGGGAGGGGAACGAATCAGCCCCAGCATTTT. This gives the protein CASGRGTNQPQHF.

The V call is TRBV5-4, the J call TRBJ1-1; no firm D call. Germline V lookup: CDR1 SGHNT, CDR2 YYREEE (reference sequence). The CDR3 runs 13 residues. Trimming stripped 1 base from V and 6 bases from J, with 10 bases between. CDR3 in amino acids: CASSLNLEPEAFF. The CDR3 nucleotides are TGTGCCAGCAGCTTGAACCTGGAGCCTGAAGCTTTCTTT.

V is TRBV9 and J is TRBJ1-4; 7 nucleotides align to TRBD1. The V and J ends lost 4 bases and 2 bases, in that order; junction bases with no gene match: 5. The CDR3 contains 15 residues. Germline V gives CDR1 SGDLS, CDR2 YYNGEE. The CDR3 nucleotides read TGTGCCAGCAGCTTACAGGGGAGCACTAATGAAAAACTGTTTTTT. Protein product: CASSLQGSTNEKLFF.

The CDR3 sequence: CASSVESRGEANTIYF. The CDR3 nucleotides read TGTGCCAGCAGCGTAGAGAGCAGGGGAGAAGCAAACACCATATATTTT. This rearrangement joins TRBV9 to TRBJ1-3; weak D call: TRBD1 (6 bases). The CDR3 spans 16 residues. Trimming removed 0 bases from V and 6 bases from J, with 16 bases in between. Germline loops: CDR1 SGDLS, CDR2 YYNGEE.

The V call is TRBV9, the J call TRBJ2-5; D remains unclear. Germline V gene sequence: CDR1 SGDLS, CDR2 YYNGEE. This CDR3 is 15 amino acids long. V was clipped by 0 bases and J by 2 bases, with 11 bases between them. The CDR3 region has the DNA TGTGCCAGCAGCGTAGGGGGTTTGTCGCAAGAGACCCAGTACTTC. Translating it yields CASSVGGLSQETQYF. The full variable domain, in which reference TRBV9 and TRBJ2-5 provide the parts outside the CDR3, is DSGVTQTPKHLITATGQRVTLRCSPRSGDLSVYWYQQSLDQGLQFLIQYYNGEERAKGNILERFSAQQFPDLHSELNLSSLELGDSALYFCASSVGGLSQETQYFGPGTRLLVL.

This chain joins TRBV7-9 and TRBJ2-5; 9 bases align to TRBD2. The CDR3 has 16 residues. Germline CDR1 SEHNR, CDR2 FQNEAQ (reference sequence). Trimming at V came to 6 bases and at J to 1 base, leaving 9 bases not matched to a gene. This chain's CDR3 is CASRPRLAGAQETQYF. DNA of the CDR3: TGTGCCAGCAGGCCCCGTTTAGCGGGGGCCCAAGAGACCCAGTACTTC.

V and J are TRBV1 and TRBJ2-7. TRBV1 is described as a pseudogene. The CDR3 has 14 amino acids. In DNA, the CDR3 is TGCACCAGCAGCCAATCCCCCGGGCCACACGGTCAGTACTTC. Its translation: CTSSQSPGPHGQYF.

The CDR3 DNA follows: TGTGCCAGCAGCTTGGATCAGGCGCAGGGGAATTCACCCCTCCACTTT. It specifies CASSLDQAQGNSPLHF. This chain joins TRBV5-8 and TRBJ1-6, with D possibly being TRBD1 (6 bases). Germline lookup yields CDR1 SGHTS and CDR2 YDEGEE. V was cut by 0 bases and J by 7 bases, with 14 bases left in between. The CDR3 has 16 residues.

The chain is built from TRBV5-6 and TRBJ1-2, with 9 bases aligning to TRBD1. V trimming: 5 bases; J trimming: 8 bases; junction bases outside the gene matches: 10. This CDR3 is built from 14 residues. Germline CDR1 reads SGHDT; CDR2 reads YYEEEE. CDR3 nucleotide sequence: TGTGCCAGCAGACAGGGACAGGGCCAGGGGGGCTACACCTTC. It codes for CASRQGQGQGGYTF.

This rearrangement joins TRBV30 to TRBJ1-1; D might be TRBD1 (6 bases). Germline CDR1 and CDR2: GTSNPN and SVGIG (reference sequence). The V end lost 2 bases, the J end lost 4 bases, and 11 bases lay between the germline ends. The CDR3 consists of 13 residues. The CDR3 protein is CAWSRQVGTEAFF. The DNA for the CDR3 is TGTGCCTGGAGTCGACAGGTGGGCACTGAAGCTTTCTTT.

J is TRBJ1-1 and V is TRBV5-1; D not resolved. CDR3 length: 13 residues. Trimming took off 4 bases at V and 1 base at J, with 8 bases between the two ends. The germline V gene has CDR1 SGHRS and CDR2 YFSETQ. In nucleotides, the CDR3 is TGCGCCAGCAGCCGGGAGGAGAACACTGAAGCTTTCTTT. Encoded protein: CASSREENTEAFF.

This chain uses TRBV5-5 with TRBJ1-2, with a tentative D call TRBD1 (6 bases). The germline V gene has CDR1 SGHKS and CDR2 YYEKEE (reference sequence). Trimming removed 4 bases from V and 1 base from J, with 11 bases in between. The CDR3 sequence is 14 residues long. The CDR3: CASSGLQGNYGYTF. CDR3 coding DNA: TGTGCCAGCAGCGGATTACAGGGTAACTATGGCTACACCTTC.

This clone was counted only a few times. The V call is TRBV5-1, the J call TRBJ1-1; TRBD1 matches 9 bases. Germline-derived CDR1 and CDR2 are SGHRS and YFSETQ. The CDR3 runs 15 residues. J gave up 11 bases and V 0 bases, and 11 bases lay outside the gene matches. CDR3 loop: CASSLGQGEMISAFF. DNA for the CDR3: TGCGCCAGCAGCTTGGGACAGGGGGAAATGATTTCGGCTTTCTTT. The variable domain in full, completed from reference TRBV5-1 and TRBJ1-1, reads KAGVTQTPRYLIKTRGQQVTLSCSPISGHRSVSWYQQTPGQGLQFLFEYFSETQRNKGNFPGRFSGRQFSNSRSEMNVSTLELGDSALYLCASSLGQGEMISAFFGQGTRLTVV.

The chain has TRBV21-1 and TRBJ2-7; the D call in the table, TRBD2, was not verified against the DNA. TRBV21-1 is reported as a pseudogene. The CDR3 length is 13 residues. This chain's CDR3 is CAPPIRRSYEQYF. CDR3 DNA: TGTGCCCCCCCAATTCGGCGGTCCTACGAGCAGTACTTC.

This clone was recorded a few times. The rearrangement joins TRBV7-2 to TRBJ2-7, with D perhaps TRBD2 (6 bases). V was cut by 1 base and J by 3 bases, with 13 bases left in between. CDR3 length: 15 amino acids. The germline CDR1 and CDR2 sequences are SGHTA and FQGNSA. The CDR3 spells CASSLDSSRGYEQYF. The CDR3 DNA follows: TGTGCCAGCAGCTTAGACAGCTCGCGGGGCTACGAGCAGTACTTC.

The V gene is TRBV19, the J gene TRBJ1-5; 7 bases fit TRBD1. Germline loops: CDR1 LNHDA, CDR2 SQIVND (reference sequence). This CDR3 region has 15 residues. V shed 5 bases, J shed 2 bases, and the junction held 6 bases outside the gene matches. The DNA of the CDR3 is TGTGCCAGTAGTTCGCACAGGGGAGGCAATCAGCCCCAGCATTTT. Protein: CASSSHRGGNQPQHF.

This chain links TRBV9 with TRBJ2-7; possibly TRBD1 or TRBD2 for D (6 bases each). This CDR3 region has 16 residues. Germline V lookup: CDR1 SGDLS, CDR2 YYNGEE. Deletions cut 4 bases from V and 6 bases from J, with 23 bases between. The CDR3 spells CASSPLLWGAKGEQYF. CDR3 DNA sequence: TGTGCCAGCAGCCCTCTCCTCTGGGGGGCGAAGGGCGAGCAGTACTTC.

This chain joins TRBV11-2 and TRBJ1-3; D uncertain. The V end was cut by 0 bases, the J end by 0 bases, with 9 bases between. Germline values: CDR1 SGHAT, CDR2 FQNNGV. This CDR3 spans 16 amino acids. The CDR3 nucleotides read TGTGCCAGCAGCTTAGATTTGGCAGGCTCTGGAAACACCATATATTTT. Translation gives CASSLDLAGSGNTIYF. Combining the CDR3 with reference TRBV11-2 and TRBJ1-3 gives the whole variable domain EAGVAQSPRYKIIEKRQSVAFWCNPISGHATLYWYQQILGQGPKLLIQFQNNGVVDDSQLPKDRFSAERLKGVDSTLKIQPAKLEDSAVYLCASSLDLAGSGNTIYFGEGSWLTVV.

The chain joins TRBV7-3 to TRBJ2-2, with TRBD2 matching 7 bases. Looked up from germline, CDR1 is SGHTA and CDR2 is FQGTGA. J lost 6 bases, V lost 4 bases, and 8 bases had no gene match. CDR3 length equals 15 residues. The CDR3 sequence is CASSSGLDSAGELFF. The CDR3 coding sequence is TGTGCCAGCAGCTCCGGACTAGATTCCGCCGGGGAGCTGTTTTTT. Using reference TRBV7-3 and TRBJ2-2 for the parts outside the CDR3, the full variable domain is GAGVSQTPSNKVTEKGKYVELRCDPISGHTALYWYRQSLGQGPEFLIYFQGTGAADDSGLPNDRFFAVRPEGSVSTLKIQRTERGDSAVYLCASSSGLDSAGELFFGEGSRLTVL.